This entry lists 30 T cell receptor beta chains sequenced from one sample in a study of OX40 agonist ivuxolimab in advanced cancers. Sequencing was performed with immunoSEQ multiplex PCR; in TCRdb, only in-frame clones are kept and a portion is missing. The profile shows under 80,000 clones, 70% to 90% of them singletons. Sequencing was performed on CD4+ or CD8+ T cells sorted from blood, taken in a trial of the OX40 agonist ivuxolimab. Receptors were obtained from an adult with an advanced solid tumor such as melanoma, head and neck, liver or kidney cancer.

The chain combines TRBV28 with TRBJ1-4; possible D gene TRBD1, 5 bases. The CDR3 extends over 15 amino acids. The V and J ends lost 4 bases and 2 bases respectively, with 11 bases between them. Germline CDR1 reads MDHEN; CDR2 reads SYDVKM. For the CDR3, the DNA is TGTGCCAGCAGTTATTCAGGGACGACTAATGAAAAACTGTTTTTT. It yields the protein CASSYSGTTNEKLFF.

This chain joins TRBV19 and TRBJ2-1; no definite D call. With 10 bases removed from V and 5 bases from J, the gap between germline ends came to 15 bases. The CDR3 extends over 13 amino acids. Germline V gene lookup returns CDR1 LNHDA and CDR2 SQIVND (reference sequence). The CDR3 reads CATPLLVHNEQFF. The DNA for the CDR3 is TGTGCCACTCCACTCTTAGTACACAATGAGCAGTTCTTC.

V and J are TRBV5-1 and TRBJ1-2, with D possibly matching TRBD1 (6 bases). Trimming left V 0 bases short and J 3 bases short, with 9 bases between. CDR1 and CDR2 from the germline V gene are SGHRS and YFSETQ. The CDR3 is 14 residues long. CDR3 DNA sequence: TGCGCCAGCAGCTTGGTATCAGGGGACTATGGCTACACCTTC. Translation: CASSLVSGDYGYTF.

The chain combines TRBV9 with TRBJ2-3; 9 bases are shared with TRBD2. Germline loops: CDR1 SGDLS, CDR2 YYNGEE. With V trimmed by 3 bases and J by 4 bases, 9 bases remained unmatched. The CDR3 has 16 residues. Written as DNA, the CDR3 is TGTGCCAGCAGCGCCGTAGCGGGAGTAGGGGCAGATACGCAGTATTTT. Amino acids: CASSAVAGVGADTQYF.

V and J are TRBV6-5 and TRBJ2-7, with TRBD2 matching over 15 bases. This CDR3 is built from 15 residues. Germline V gene data show CDR1 as MNHEY and CDR2 as SVGAGI. The V gene end was trimmed by 6 bases and the J gene end by 2 bases; junction bases not matched to a gene: 2. The CDR3 region has the DNA TGTGCCAGCAGCGGGACTAGCGGGAGGACCTACGAGCAGTACTTC. Protein sequence: CASSGTSGRTYEQYF.

The chain combines TRBV6-6 with TRBJ2-2; D remains ambiguous. The germline CDR1 and CDR2 sequences are MNHNY and SVGAGI (reference sequence). The CDR3 spans 11 residues. The V and J ends lost 4 bases and 11 bases respectively, with 8 bases between them. In nucleotides, the CDR3 is TGTGCCAGCAGTTTTTCCGCCGAGCTGTTTTTT. Translating gives CASSFSAELFF.

CDR3 bases: TGTGCCAGCAGCTCATCAAGGGTACAGGGGGCTCGCTACACCTTC. Protein sequence: CASSSSRVQGARYTF. This sequence joins TRBV7-8 and TRBJ1-2; 9 bases agree with TRBD1. Germline V gene lookup returns CDR1 SGHVS and CDR2 FQNEAQ. The CDR3 covers 15 residues. The J segment lost 9 bases and the V segment lost 4 bases, leaving 12 bases of the junction unmatched.

The chain has TRBV28 and TRBJ1-4; unclear D gene. The CDR3 consists of 14 residues. Trimming removed 6 bases at V and 4 bases at J, with 12 bases between. The germline V gene has CDR1 MDHEN and CDR2 SYDVKM. The CDR3 reads CASSNERYNEKLFF. In DNA form, the CDR3 reads TGTGCCAGCAGCAACGAGAGGTATAATGAAAAACTGTTTTTT.

The chain couples TRBV2 to TRBJ1-4, with 7 bases fitting TRBD1. J lost 3 bases, V lost 2 bases, and 3 bases had no gene match. Germline CDR1 is SNHLY and CDR2 is FYNNEI. The CDR3 runs 15 residues. Written as DNA, the CDR3 is TGTGCCAGCAGTGAACAGGGGGTAGCTAATGAAAAACTGTTTTTT. As protein: CASSEQGVANEKLFF.

The chain links TRBV5-4 to TRBJ1-3; D remains unclear. CDR3 length: 14 amino acids. V lost 0 bases and J lost 2, with 6 bases in between. Per the germline V gene, CDR1 is SGHNT and CDR2 is YYREEE (reference sequence). In DNA, the CDR3 is TGTGCCAGCAGCTTGGGTGTGACTGGAAACACCATATATTTT. Protein: CASSLGVTGNTIYF.

The chain couples TRBV5-4 to TRBJ2-1, with D possibly being TRBD1 or TRBD2 (5 bases each). From germline, CDR1 is SGHNT and CDR2 YYREEE (reference sequence). The CDR3 sequence is 14 residues long. V lost 3 bases, J lost 0 bases, and 7 bases lay in between. The CDR3 bases are TGTGCCAGCAGCTCGGGGACCTCCTACAATGAGCAGTTCTTC. As protein: CASSSGTSYNEQFF.

The chain is built from TRBV2 and TRBJ2-3; no firm D call. This CDR3 contains 12 residues. The V end was cut by 1 base, the J end by 6 bases, with 5 bases between. Per the germline V gene, CDR1 is SNHLY and CDR2 is FYNNEI. CDR3 sequence: CASSEGVDTQYF. CDR3 in DNA: TGTGCCAGCAGTGAAGGGGTGGATACGCAGTATTTT.

This clone was picked up one time. The chain couples TRBV10-3 to TRBJ2-3, with TRBD2 identical over 10 bases. With 6 bases clipped from V and 6 bases from J, the junction kept 6 bases outside the gene matches. The CDR3 is 14 amino acids. Germline-derived CDR1 and CDR2 are ENHRY and SYGVKD. The CDR3 bases are TGTGCCATCAGAAAGCGGGGGGGCGGGGATACGCAGTATTTT. Its protein product is CAIRKRGGGDTQYF.

V usage is TRBV5-1 and J usage is TRBJ2-7; no reliable D call. V shed 1 base and J shed 3 bases, with 5 bases lying between them. Germline V CDR1 and CDR2: SGHRS, YFSETQ. CDR3 length: 12 residues. The CDR3 loop reads CASSLSSYEQYF. The CDR3 coding sequence is TGCGCCAGCAGCTTGTCGAGCTACGAGCAGTACTTC.

V is TRBV7-8 and J is TRBJ1-1; no firm D call. The V end was cut by 5 bases, the J end by 4 bases, with 8 bases between. CDR3 length equals 12 residues. Germline CDR1 reads SGHVS; CDR2 reads FQNEAQ. The CDR3 region is CASSQLSTEAFF. CDR3 bases: TGTGCCAGCAGCCAGTTGAGCACTGAAGCTTTCTTT.

CDR3 in DNA: TGTGCCAGCAGTGAAGCGGGGTCAGGGGGTGAAAAACTGTTTTTT. Translated, it gives CASSEAGSGGEKLFF. The chain combines TRBV2 with TRBJ1-4; 7 positions match TRBD1. Looked up from germline, CDR1 is SNHLY and CDR2 is FYNNEI. The CDR3 is 15 residues long. V lost 0 bases to trimming and J lost 7 bases; unmatched junction nucleotides: 5.

CDR3 loop: CASSLKLAGIDYEQYF. CDR3 sequence (DNA): TGTGCCAGCAGCTTAAAACTAGCGGGAATTGATTACGAGCAGTACTTC. The rearrangement links TRBV5-4 to TRBJ2-7; 10 bases are a match to TRBD2. The CDR3 covers 16 residues. Germline CDR1 is SGHNT and CDR2 is YYREEE (reference sequence). V trimming: 2 bases; J trimming: 4 bases; junction bases outside the gene matches: 9.

This clone was counted between two and nine times. J is TRBJ1-1 and V is TRBV2; 7 positions agree with TRBD1. The CDR3 covers 13 residues. The V segment lost 6 bases and the J segment 4 bases; nucleotides outside the gene matches: 5. Per the germline V gene, CDR1 is SNHLY and CDR2 is FYNNEI. The CDR3 sequence: CASRGDRVTEAFF. For the CDR3, the DNA is TGTGCCAGCAGGGGAGACAGGGTCACTGAAGCTTTCTTT.

This clone was found once. The chain has TRBV15 and TRBJ1-2, with a tentative D call TRBD1 (5 bases). The germline V gene encodes CDR1 LNHNV and CDR2 YYDKDF (reference sequence). The CDR3 contains 16 residues. Trimming pared 3 bases from V and 3 bases from J, leaving 17 bases between. The CDR3 protein is CATSRAGSWGDYGYTF. CDR3 DNA: TGTGCCACCAGCAGGGCAGGGTCCTGGGGGGACTATGGCTACACCTTC.

The chain joins TRBV2 to TRBJ1-2; no reliable D call. V lost 1 base and J 2 bases, leaving 11 bases between the germline ends. The CDR3 is made up of 15 amino acids. Germline CDR1 and CDR2: SNHLY and FYNNEI. In nucleotides, the CDR3 is TGTGCCAGCAGTGAAGATGCAGTATTGAACTATGGCTACACCTTC. Its protein is CASSEDAVLNYGYTF.

This chain connects TRBV6-5 to TRBJ2-1, with 10 bases matching TRBD2. V was clipped by 2 bases and J by 4 bases; unmatched bases: 5. This CDR3 is built from 16 residues. Germline V gives CDR1 MNHEY, CDR2 SVGAGI. The CDR3 DNA reads as TGTGCCAGCAGTTACCGCGGACTAGCGGAATACAATGAGCAGTTCTTC. Translating it yields CASSYRGLAEYNEQFF.

The rearrangement uses TRBV10-3 and TRBJ1-1; 7 nucleotides line up with TRBD1. Per germline, CDR1 ENHRY and CDR2 SYGVKD. J gave up 7 bases and V 0 bases, and 2 bases lay outside the gene matches. The CDR3 spans 13 residues. DNA of the CDR3: TGTGCCATCAGTGAGTCAGGGGGCAGTGAAGCTTTCTTT. It translates to CAISESGGSEAFF.

This clone has a single count. The chain employs TRBV7-2 and TRBJ2-1; 14 positions match TRBD2. The junction had 2 bases not matched to a gene; V was cut back by 6 bases and J by 4 bases. The CDR3 length is 15 residues. CDR1 is SGHTA, CDR2 FQGNSA, per germline. CDR3 in DNA: TGTGCCAGCAGTCGGACTAGCGGGAGGTACAATGAGCAGTTCTTC. This sequence encodes CASSRTSGRYNEQFF.

This clone was observed once. The V gene is TRBV7-2, the J gene TRBJ2-2, with 11 bases lining up with TRBD2. Looked up from germline, CDR1 is SGHTA and CDR2 is FQGNSA. This CDR3 region has 16 residues. J lost 5 bases, V lost 6 bases, and 8 bases had no gene match. The CDR3 here is CASRPLTSGATGELFF. Written as DNA, the CDR3 is TGTGCCAGCAGACCACTGACTAGCGGGGCTACCGGGGAGCTGTTTTTT.

V usage is TRBV6-6 and J usage is TRBJ2-7, with a possible D match to TRBD1 (6 bases). V was trimmed by 0 bases and J by 1 base, leaving 7 bases between them. CDR3 length: 14 residues. Germline-derived CDR1 and CDR2 are MNHNY and SVGAGI (reference sequence). As DNA, the CDR3 is TGTGCCAGCAGTTACTCACAGGGATCCTACGAGCAGTACTTC. The encoded protein is CASSYSQGSYEQYF.

The chain employs TRBV11-1 and TRBJ2-2, with 8 bases matching TRBD1. The J segment lost 5 bases and the V segment lost 3 bases, leaving 8 bases of the junction unmatched. The CDR3 is 16 amino acids. Germline V lookup: CDR1 SGHAT, CDR2 FQDESV (reference sequence). The CDR3 here is CASSFQGAMSTGELFF. The CDR3 nucleotides read TGTGCCAGCAGCTTTCAGGGGGCGATGAGTACCGGGGAGCTGTTTTTT.

The gene calls are TRBV19 and TRBJ2-7; possible D gene TRBD1, 6 bases. CDR3 size: 16 residues. The V end was cut by 5 bases, the J end by 2 bases, with 19 bases between. The germline V gene encodes CDR1 LNHDA and CDR2 SQIVND (reference sequence). The CDR3 DNA is TGTGCCAGTAGTGCCAATGGGGTGCAGGGGCCCTACGAGCAGTACTTC. Residues: CASSANGVQGPYEQYF.

The rearrangement joins TRBV6-6 to TRBJ1-4; 7 bases fit TRBD1. The V segment lost 2 bases and the J segment 4 bases; nucleotides outside the gene matches: 7. The germline CDR1 and CDR2 sequences are MNHNY and SVGAGI (reference sequence). The CDR3 contains 16 residues. CDR3 amino acids: CASSYTLGGNNEKLFF. The CDR3 DNA sequence: TGTGCCAGCAGTTACACGTTAGGGGGCAATAATGAAAAACTGTTTTTT.

The V gene is TRBV15, the J gene TRBJ2-1, with TRBD2 matching over 10 bases. The CDR3 has 16 amino acids. The junction had 7 bases not matched to a gene; V was cut back by 1 base and J by 7 bases. The germline V gene has CDR1 LNHNV and CDR2 YYDKDF (reference sequence). In DNA form, the CDR3 reads TGTGCCACCAGCAGAGCGGGACTAGCGAGAAAAAATGAGCAGTTCTTC. It codes for CATSRAGLARKNEQFF.

The J gene is TRBJ2-1, the V gene TRBV11-2; no firm D call. Trimming took off 0 bases at V and 6 bases at J, with 21 bases between the two ends. The CDR3 totals 18 residues. From germline, CDR1 is SGHAT and CDR2 FQNNGV. CDR3 sequence reads: CASSLESRPGPGRNEQFF. CDR3 coding DNA: TGTGCCAGCAGCTTAGAATCTAGACCGGGTCCCGGACGCAATGAGCAGTTCTTC.